Listed below are T cell receptor beta chains from one sample, sequenced in a study of CD8 T cells in Susac syndrome. TCRdb reprocessed the immunoSEQ multiplex PCR reads via MiXCR and lists one record per CDR3 protein. Altogether roughly 110,000 distinct CDR3 sequences are present, approximately 93% being singletons, with the ten largest covering around 0.41%. Specimen: CD8+ T cells from PBMCs. Source of these receptors: a human donor with Susac syndrome. Both conserved end residues are part of each CDR3. D genes are given only for firm matches. Only some rows state a clone size, as once, few, many or a class for expanded clones.

abundance: NA; j_gene: TRBJ2-5; v_gene: TRBV5-4; d_gene: TRBD2; CDR3aa: CASSLLAEETQYF; CDR3nt: TGTGCCAGCAGCTTACTAGCGGAAGAGACCCAGTACTTC
abundance: NA; j_gene: TRBJ2-1; v_gene: TRBV27; d_gene: NA; CDR3aa: CASSPVRAGNEQFF; CDR3nt: TGTGCCAGCAGCCCCGTCAGGGCAGGCAATGAGCAGTTCTTC
abundance: NA; j_gene: TRBJ1-4; v_gene: TRBV6-5; d_gene: NA; CDR3aa: CASSYSTGTDEKLFF; CDR3nt: TGTGCCAGCAGTTACTCGACGGGGACGGATGAAAAACTGTTTTTT
abundance: NA; j_gene: TRBJ2-3; v_gene: TRBV4-1; d_gene: NA; CDR3aa: CASSPFLQSTDTQYF; CDR3nt: TGCGCCAGCAGCCCCTTTCTCCAGAGCACAGATACGCAGTATTTT
abundance: NA; j_gene: TRBJ2-1; v_gene: TRBV14; d_gene: TRBD1; CDR3aa: CASTPGQPYNEQFF; CDR3nt: TGTGCCAGCACCCCGGGACAGCCCTACAATGAGCAGTTCTTC
abundance: NA; j_gene: TRBJ1-1; v_gene: TRBV7-9; d_gene: NA; CDR3aa: CASSAFGAWPSDTEAFF; CDR3nt: TGTGCCAGCAGCGCGTTCGGGGCGTGGCCCTCGGACACTGAAGCTTTCTTT
abundance: NA; j_gene: TRBJ2-1; v_gene: TRBV15; d_gene: TRBD1; CDR3aa: CATSRDRDRQGHEQFF; CDR3nt: TGTGCCACCAGCAGAGACCGGGACAGGCAGGGGCATGAGCAGTTCTTC
abundance: once; j_gene: TRBJ2-1; v_gene: TRBV29-1; d_gene: TRBD2; CDR3aa: CSVWSSGGYEQFF; CDR3nt: TGCAGCGTTTGGTCTAGCGGGGGCTATGAGCAGTTCTTC
abundance: once; j_gene: TRBJ1-6; v_gene: TRBV9; d_gene: NA; CDR3aa: CASSDTGKPPLHF; CDR3nt: TGTGCCAGCAGCGACACGGGCAAACCACCCCTCCACTTT
abundance: NA; j_gene: TRBJ1-3; v_gene: TRBV29-1; d_gene: NA; CDR3aa: CSVRGPERHGARNTIYF; CDR3nt: TGCAGCGTGCGAGGCCCAGAGAGGCACGGGGCCAGGAACACCATATATTTT
abundance: once; j_gene: TRBJ1-2; v_gene: TRBV12-3/TRBV12-4; d_gene: NA; CDR3aa: CVGATNYGYTF; CDR3nt: TGTGTCGGAGCGACTAACTATGGCTACACCTTC
abundance: once; j_gene: TRBJ2-5; v_gene: TRBV12-3/TRBV12-4; d_gene: NA; CDR3aa: CASRQANREETQYF; CDR3nt: TGTGCCAGCAGACAAGCCAACAGGGAAGAGACCCAGTACTTC